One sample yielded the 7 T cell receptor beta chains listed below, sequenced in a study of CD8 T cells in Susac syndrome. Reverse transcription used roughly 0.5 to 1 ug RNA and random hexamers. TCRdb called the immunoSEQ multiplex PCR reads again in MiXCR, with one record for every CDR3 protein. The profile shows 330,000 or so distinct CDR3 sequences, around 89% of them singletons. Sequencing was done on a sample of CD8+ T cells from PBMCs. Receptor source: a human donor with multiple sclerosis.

CDR3 sequence reads: CASSEPWVSGPTDTQYF. The CDR3 DNA reads TGTGCCAGCAGTGAACCTTGGGTGAGCGGACCCACAGATACGCAGTATTTT. The V call is TRBV25-1, the J call TRBJ2-3, with a tentative D call TRBD2 (5 bases). CDR1 MGHDK and CDR2 SYGVNS come from the germline V gene. CDR3 length equals 17 residues. V gave up 2 bases and J gave up 2 bases, with 17 bases separating them.

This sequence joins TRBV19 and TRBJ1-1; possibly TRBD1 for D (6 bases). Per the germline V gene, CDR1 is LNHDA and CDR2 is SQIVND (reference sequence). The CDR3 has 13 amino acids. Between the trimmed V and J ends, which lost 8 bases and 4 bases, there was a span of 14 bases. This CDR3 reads CASQGWGATEAFF. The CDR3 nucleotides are TGTGCCAGTCAAGGCTGGGGGGCCACTGAAGCTTTCTTT.

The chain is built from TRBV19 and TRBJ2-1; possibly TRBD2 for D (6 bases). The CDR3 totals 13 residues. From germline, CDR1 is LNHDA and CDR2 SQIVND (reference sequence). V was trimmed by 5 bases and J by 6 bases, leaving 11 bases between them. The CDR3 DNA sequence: TGTGCCAGTAGTGCGGGACTTTTCAATGAGCAGTTCTTC. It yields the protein CASSAGLFNEQFF.

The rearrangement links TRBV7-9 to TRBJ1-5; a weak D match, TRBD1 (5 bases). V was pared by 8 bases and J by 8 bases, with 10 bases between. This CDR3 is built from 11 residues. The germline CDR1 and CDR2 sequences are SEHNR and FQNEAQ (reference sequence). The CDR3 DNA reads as TGTGCCAGCGGACATAGTGAGCCCCAGCATTTT. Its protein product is CASGHSEPQHF.

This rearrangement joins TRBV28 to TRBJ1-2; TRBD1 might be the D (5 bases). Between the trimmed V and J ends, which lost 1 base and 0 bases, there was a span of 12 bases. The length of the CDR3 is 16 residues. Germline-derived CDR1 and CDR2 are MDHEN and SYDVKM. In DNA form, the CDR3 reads TGTGCCAGCAGTTTATATCAGGGTTCAGCTAACTATGGCTACACCTTC. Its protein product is CASSLYQGSANYGYTF.

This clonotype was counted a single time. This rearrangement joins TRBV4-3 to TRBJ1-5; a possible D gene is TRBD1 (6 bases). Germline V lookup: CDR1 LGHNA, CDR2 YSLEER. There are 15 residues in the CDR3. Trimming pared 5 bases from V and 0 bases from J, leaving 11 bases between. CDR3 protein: CASSVVQGSNQPQHF. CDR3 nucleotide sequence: TGCGCCAGCAGCGTCGTACAGGGTAGCAATCAGCCCCAGCATTTT.

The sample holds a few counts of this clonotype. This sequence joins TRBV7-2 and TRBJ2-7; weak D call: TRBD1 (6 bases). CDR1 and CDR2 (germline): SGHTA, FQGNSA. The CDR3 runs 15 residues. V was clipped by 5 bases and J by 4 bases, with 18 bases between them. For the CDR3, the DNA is TGTGCCAGCAGCCCTGAAACAGGGTTAACGTACGAGCAGTACTTC. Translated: CASSPETGLTYEQYF.